The T cell receptor beta chain described here comes from a study of T cells in narcolepsy (dated by TCRdb to between 2017 and 2018). Concerning the study at large: Patients with narcolepsy type 1 or type 2 (NT1, NT2) and healthy control donors were enrolled in the study. The study sought autoreactive T cells targeting hypocretin neuron self-antigens (hypocretin, TRIB2) in narcolepsy patients, using TCR Vbeta sequencing to track clonotypes in blood and CSF. The paper's findings and limits, for the study overall: According to the report, autoreactive clonotypes were detected serially in the blood of the same patients and of different patients, but not in healthy controls. Numbers of sequenced blood memory CD4+ clonotypes were comparable, with averages of some 38,000 in patients and about 35,000 in controls. Plots comparing CSF and blood CD4+ T cell clonotypes from the same patient highlighted HCRT-specific and TRIB2-specific autoreactive clonotypes. No sequences matching autoreactive T cell clones were present in some of the blood memory CD4+ repertoires from patients and controls.

This clone was detected only a few times. It has no known antigen specificity. There are no base qualities to consult, and no much larger clone falls within one base. The method was the immunoSEQ multiplex PCR assay. In TCRdb, the immuneACCESS table is reduced to in-frame sequences with V and J assigned. These tables do not hold every clone; where another copy was compared, an unresolved V gene accounts for under half, and the others remain unexplained. In all, the sample holds 20,000 to 25,000 clones, and about 86% of those were seen once. The top ten hold 4% to 4.5% of the sample. For TCR Vbeta sequencing, memory CD4+ T cells were sorted ex vivo from the peripheral blood of narcolepsy patients and healthy controls. This clonotype originated in a human donor in good health. What was sequenced was memory (CD45RA-) CD4+ T cells from blood. The cell subset or site label on this specimen signifies: memory T cells sorted ex vivo from peripheral blood.

The CDR3 protein: CAIREGTEAFF. The nucleotide sequence reads TGTGCCATCAGGGAGGGCACTGAAGCTTTCTTT. Rearrangement joined TRBV10-3 to TRBJ1-1; the D gene cannot be resolved reliably. CDR1 and CDR2 are read off the germline V gene as ENHRY and SYGVKD. Trimming costs V 6 bases and J 4 bases, and their ends lie 6 bases apart. The CDR3 measures 11 amino acids from cysteine to phenylalanine. Here the CDR3 DNA is all that survives: 33 bases in frame from base 1.